Sequencing of this TCR beta chain was carried out in a study of T cells after yellow fever vaccination. Study summary: Preparation used SMART-Seq v4 Ultra Low Input for the low-cell-number fractions.

Regarding the study as a whole: Most clones from primary vaccination were detected again post-booster (about 95% CD4, roughly 90% CD8).

Remarks on this clonotype: Its matching antigen is unknown.

The authors made TCR cDNA by 5'RACE template switching, adding a universal primer site and UMIs. TCRdb itself ran the 5' RACE reads through MiXCR, one entry per CDR3 protein. The sample consists of some 390,000 distinct CDR3 sequences, 15% to 20% of them appearing once. The CDR3 length is 15 residues. V lost 7 bases, J lost 2 bases, and 17 bases lay in between. The germline gives CDR1 LNHDA, CDR2 SQIVND (reference sequence). This clonotype was sampled from a man aged 18 to 30 who received the YFV17D yellow fever vaccine. V usage is TRBV19 and J usage is TRBJ1-2; no reliable D call. The sequencing here drew on PBMCs, taken before the yellow fever booster vaccination. CDR3 region: CASTSLLGGNYGYTF. The DNA for the CDR3 is TGTGCCAGTACCTCCCTCTTGGGCGGAAACTATGGCTACACCTTC.